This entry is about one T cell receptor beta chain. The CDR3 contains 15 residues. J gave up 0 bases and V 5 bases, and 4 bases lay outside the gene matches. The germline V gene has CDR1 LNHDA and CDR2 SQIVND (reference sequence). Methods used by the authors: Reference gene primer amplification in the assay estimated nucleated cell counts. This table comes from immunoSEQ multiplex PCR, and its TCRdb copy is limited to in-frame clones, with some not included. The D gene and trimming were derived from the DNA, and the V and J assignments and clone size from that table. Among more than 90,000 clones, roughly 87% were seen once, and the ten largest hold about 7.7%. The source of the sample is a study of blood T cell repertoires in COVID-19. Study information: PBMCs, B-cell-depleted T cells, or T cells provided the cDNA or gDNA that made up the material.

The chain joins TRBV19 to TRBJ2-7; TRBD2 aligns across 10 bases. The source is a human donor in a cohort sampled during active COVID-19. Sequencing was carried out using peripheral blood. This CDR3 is CASSLGLAVSYEQYF. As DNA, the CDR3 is TGTGCCAGTAGTCTTGGACTAGCGGTCTCCTACGAGCAGTACTTC.